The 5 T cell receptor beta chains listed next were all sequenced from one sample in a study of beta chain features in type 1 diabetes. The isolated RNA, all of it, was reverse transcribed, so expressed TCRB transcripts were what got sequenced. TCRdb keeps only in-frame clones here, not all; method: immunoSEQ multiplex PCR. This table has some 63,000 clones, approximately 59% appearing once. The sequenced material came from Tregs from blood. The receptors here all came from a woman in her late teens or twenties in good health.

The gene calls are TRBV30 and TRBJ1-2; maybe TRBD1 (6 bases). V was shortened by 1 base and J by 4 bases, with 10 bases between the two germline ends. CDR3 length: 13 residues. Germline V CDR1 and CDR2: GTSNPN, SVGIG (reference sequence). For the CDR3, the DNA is TGTGCCTGGAGTGGGGGGCGGATCTATGGCTACACCTTC. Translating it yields CAWSGGRIYGYTF.

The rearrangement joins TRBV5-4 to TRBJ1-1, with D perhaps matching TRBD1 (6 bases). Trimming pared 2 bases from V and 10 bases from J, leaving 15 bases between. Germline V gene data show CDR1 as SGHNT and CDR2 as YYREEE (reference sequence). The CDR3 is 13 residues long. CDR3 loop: CASSLRDRSSAFF. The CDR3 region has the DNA TGTGCCAGCAGCTTACGCGACAGGTCGTCAGCTTTCTTT.

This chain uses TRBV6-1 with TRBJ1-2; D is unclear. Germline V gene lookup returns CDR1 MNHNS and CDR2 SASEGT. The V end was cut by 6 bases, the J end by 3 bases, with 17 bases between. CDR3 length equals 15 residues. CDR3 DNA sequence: TGTGCCAGCAGATTTTATCGGCCCCAGGACTATGGCTACACCTTC. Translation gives CASRFYRPQDYGYTF.

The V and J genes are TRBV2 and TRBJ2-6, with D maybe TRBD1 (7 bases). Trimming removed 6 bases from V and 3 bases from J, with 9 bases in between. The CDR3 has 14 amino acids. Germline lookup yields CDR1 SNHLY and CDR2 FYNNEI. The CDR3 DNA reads TGTGCCAGCAGGCGGGACAGTGGGGCCAACGTCCTGACTTTC. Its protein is CASRRDSGANVLTF.

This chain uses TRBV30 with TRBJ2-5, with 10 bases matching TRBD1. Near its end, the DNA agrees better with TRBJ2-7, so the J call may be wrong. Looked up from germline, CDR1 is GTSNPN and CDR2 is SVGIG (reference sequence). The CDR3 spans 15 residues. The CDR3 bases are TGTGCCTGGAGTCGCCCGGGACAGGGGTTCTACGAGCAGTACTTC. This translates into CAWSRPGQGFYEQYF.